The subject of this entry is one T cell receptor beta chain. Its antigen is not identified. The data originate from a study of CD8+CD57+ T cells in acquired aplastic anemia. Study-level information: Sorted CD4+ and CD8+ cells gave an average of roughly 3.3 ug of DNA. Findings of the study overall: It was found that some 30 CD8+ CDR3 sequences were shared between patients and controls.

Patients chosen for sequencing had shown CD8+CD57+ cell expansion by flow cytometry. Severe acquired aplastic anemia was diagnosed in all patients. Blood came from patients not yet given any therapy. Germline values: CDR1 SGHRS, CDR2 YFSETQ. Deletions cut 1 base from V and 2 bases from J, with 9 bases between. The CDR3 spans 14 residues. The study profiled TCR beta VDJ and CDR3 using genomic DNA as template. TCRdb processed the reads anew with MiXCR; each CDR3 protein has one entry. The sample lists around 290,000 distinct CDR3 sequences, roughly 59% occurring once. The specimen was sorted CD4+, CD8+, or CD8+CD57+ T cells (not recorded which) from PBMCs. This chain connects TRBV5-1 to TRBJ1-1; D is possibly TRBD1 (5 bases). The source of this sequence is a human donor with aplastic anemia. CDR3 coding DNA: TGCGCCAGCAGCTTGAGCGGGGGAAACACTGAAGCTTTCTTT. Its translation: CASSLSGGNTEAFF.